The source of this T cell receptor (beta chain) is a study of shared clonotypes between healthy human individuals. Study-level background: Donor ages ranged 18 to 49 years: two women, a few men.

Assay used: immunoSEQ multiplex PCR; TCRdb lists only in-frame clones, some missing. The sample yields 1,500,000 or so clones, around 97% seen once. Germline CDR1 and CDR2: MDHEN and SYDVKM. The ends lost 3 bases at V and 3 bases at J; junction bases unmatched: 4. The length of the CDR3 is 15 residues. A single count supports this clone. The material sequenced was naive CD4+ T cells sorted from blood. Documented subset: CD45RA+ positively selected. V gene TRBV28 combines with J gene TRBJ2-3; 9 bases agree with TRBD2. The clonotype comes from a man between 25 and 39 years old in good health. The CDR3 sequence is CASSLPSGMTDTQYF. In DNA form, the CDR3 reads TGTGCCAGCAGTTTGCCTAGCGGGATGACAGATACGCAGTATTTT.